This TCR beta chain was documented in a study of T cell repertoires in cytomegalovirus infection. Overall study: Both recently identified HLA-C-restricted and well-studied HLA-B-restricted CMV epitopes were used in the study. Indicated by public TCR beta signatures were CMV infection and matching HLA type. Whole-study findings and limits: Dominating the ex vivo response were HLA-C-restricted CMV-specific TCR beta clonotypes.

Many counts were recorded for this clonotype. The antigen remains undetermined. TCRdb used MiXCR to reprocess the reads, holding one entry per CDR3 protein. The sample lists approximately 100,000 distinct CDR3 sequences, around 45% occurring once. Trimming pared 1 base from V and 4 bases from J, leaving 8 bases between. Per germline, CDR1 SEHNR and CDR2 FQNEAQ (reference sequence). The CDR3 sequence is 14 residues long. The source of this sequence is a human donor in good health (CMV status not recorded). Some clones in this sample may be carry-over from other donors' samples. The sample was CD8+ T cells from cultured PBMCs, taken from culture after CMV antigen stimulation. The V gene is TRBV7-9, the J gene TRBJ1-3, with TRBD1 as a possible D gene (5 bases). CDR3 DNA sequence: TGTGCCAGCAGCTTAGAGCAGGGAGGAAACACCATATATTTT. Translating it yields CASSLEQGGNTIYF.